What follows are 25 T cell receptor beta chains derived from one specimen sequenced in a study of blood T cells in healthy people across ages. A J-beta primer mix and a sample-barcoded 5' primer were used in a second PCR of about 7 to 11 cycles. In TCRdb, the 5' RACE reads were re-called with MiXCR into one record per CDR3 protein. Among approximately 1,700,000 distinct CDR3 sequences listed, approximately 39% were seen once. Sequenced input: blood. These receptors came from a human donor in good health.

This clonotype was seen just once. CDR3: CASSLGDRQTQYF. The CDR3 DNA sequence: TGTGCCAGCAGCTTAGGGGACAGGCAGACCCAGTACTTC. The chain is built from TRBV7-9 and TRBJ2-5; TRBD1 matches at 8 bases. This CDR3 comprises 13 residues. The junction had 1 base not matched to a gene; V was cut back by 1 base and J by 6 bases. Germline loops: CDR1 SEHNR, CDR2 FQNEAQ (reference sequence). Filled out from reference TRBV7-9 and TRBJ2-5, the complete variable domain reads DTGVSQNPRHKITKRGQNVTFRCDPISEHNRLYWYRQTLGQGPEFLTYFQNEAQLEKSRLLSDRFSAERPKGSFSTLEIQRTEQGDSAMYLCASSLGDRQTQYFGPGTRLLVL.

The chain uses TRBV29-1 and TRBJ1-2, with 10 bases fitting TRBD1. V shed 6 bases, J shed 7 bases, and the junction held 8 bases outside the gene matches. CDR3 length equals 13 residues. CDR1 is SQVTM, CDR2 ANQGSEA, per germline. This chain's CDR3 is CSVGTGERIGYTF. Written as DNA, the CDR3 is TGCAGCGTGGGGACAGGGGAGAGGATTGGCTACACCTTC.

The table lists this clonotype with a few counts. This rearrangement joins TRBV15 to TRBJ2-5; no clear D. Trimming took 4 bases from V and 4 from J, leaving 7 bases between them. This CDR3 is 12 amino acids long. Germline V gene data show CDR1 as LNHNV and CDR2 as YYDKDF (reference sequence). The CDR3 DNA reads TGTGCCACCAGCACCATTTTAGAGACCCAGTACTTC. It encodes CATSTILETQYF.

The V and J genes are TRBV5-4 and TRBJ2-1; D gene ambiguous. CDR3 size: 12 residues. Germline-derived CDR1 and CDR2 are SGHNT and YYREEE (reference sequence). Deletions cut 4 bases from V and 6 bases from J, with 8 bases between. In nucleotides, the CDR3 is TGTGCCAGCAGCCCGGCATTCAATGAGCAGTTCTTC. Amino acids: CASSPAFNEQFF.

J is TRBJ2-7 and V is TRBV2; the match to TRBD2 covers 10 bases. The V gene end was trimmed by 6 bases and the J gene end by 6 bases; junction bases not matched to a gene: 14. The germline gives CDR1 SNHLY, CDR2 FYNNEI. This CDR3 spans 16 amino acids. The CDR3 sequence: CASREDGAGGPREQYF. In DNA, the CDR3 is TGTGCCAGCAGGGAGGATGGAGCGGGGGGGCCGCGCGAGCAGTACTTC.

J is TRBJ2-7 and V is TRBV7-2, with 9 bases identical to TRBD2. Losses at the gene ends were 6 bases for V and 10 bases for J; bases not matched to a gene: 22. The germline CDR1 and CDR2 sequences are SGHTA and FQGNSA. The CDR3 covers 17 residues. The CDR3 DNA follows: TGTGCCAGCAGTTACGACCAAATGACTAGCGGTTTGGCGGCCCAGTACTTC. Residues: CASSYDQMTSGLAAQYF.

The chain uses TRBV6-2 or TRBV6-3 and TRBJ2-3; D is unclear. Trimming removed 6 bases at V and 8 bases at J, with 12 bases between. The CDR3 extends over 12 amino acids. Germline CDR1 is MNHEY and CDR2 is SVGEGT. CDR3 loop: CASSTTVGTQYF. CDR3 sequence (DNA): TGTGCCAGCAGCACAACGGTGGGTACGCAGTATTTT.

The chain combines TRBV29-1 with TRBJ2-7; D remains ambiguous. CDR3 length equals 13 residues. Germline CDR1 reads SQVTM; CDR2 reads ANQGSEA. V lost 7 bases and J 3 bases, leaving 16 bases between the germline ends. DNA for the CDR3: TGCAGCGCTCGACGAAGGCTGGGCTACGAGCAGTACTTC. This translates into CSARRRLGYEQYF.

This chain uses TRBV12-3 or TRBV12-4 with TRBJ1-1, with TRBD1 as a possible D gene (5 bases). This CDR3 comprises 12 residues. V shed 1 base and J shed 11 bases, with 11 bases lying between them. CDR3 loop: CASSLGGADAFF. The CDR3 DNA is TGTGCCAGCAGTTTAGGTGGGGCAGACGCTTTCTTT.

The CDR3 sequence: CASSPNTGTIAGELFF. Here the CDR3 DNA reads TGTGCCAGCAGCCCCAATACCGGGACAATAGCCGGGGAGCTGTTTTTT. This chain uses TRBV7-3 with TRBJ2-2, with a possible D match to TRBD1 (6 bases). Germline CDR1 is SGHTA and CDR2 is FQGTGA. Trimming stripped 5 bases from V and 6 bases from J, with 19 bases between. The CDR3 runs to 16 residues.

The chain links TRBV12-3 or TRBV12-4 to TRBJ1-1, with TRBD1 matching 8 bases. V lost 3 bases, J lost 4 bases, and 13 bases stayed unmatched. CDR3 size: 17 residues. The CDR3 sequence is CASSFFPGGKLGTEAFF. The CDR3 DNA sequence: TGTGCCAGCAGTTTTTTCCCAGGGGGCAAGTTGGGCACTGAAGCTTTCTTT.

The CDR3, as DNA: TGTGCCATCAGCATACAGGGGAGGGGAGAGACCCAGTACTTC. This translates into CAISIQGRGETQYF. V usage is TRBV10-3 and J usage is TRBJ2-7; D is possibly TRBD1 or TRBD2 (7 bases each). The J call may not be correct, given that the DNA end is closer to TRBJ2-5. This CDR3 is 14 amino acids long. Germline V gene data show CDR1 as ENHRY and CDR2 as SYGVKD.

This chain uses TRBV7-2 with TRBJ2-7; the D call may be TRBD1 or TRBD2 (5 bases each). Germline values: CDR1 SGHTA, CDR2 FQGNSA. The CDR3 runs 15 residues. Trimming removed 3 bases at V and 2 bases at J, with 14 bases between. The DNA of the CDR3 is TGTGCCAGCAGCTTTTTGTGGGGGACCACCTACGAGCAGTACTTC. Translation gives CASSFLWGTTYEQYF.

This clonotype appeared a few times. The chain joins TRBV4-1 to TRBJ1-2, with D unclear. The CDR3 sequence is 17 residues long. Per the germline V gene, CDR1 is MGHRA and CDR2 is YSYEKL. V was clipped by 0 bases and J by 2 bases, with 16 bases between them. CDR3 sequence: CASSQDRMRSDNYGYTF. The CDR3 bases are TGCGCCAGCAGCCAAGATAGGATGCGCTCCGACAACTATGGCTACACCTTC.

This clonotype has only a few counts. The genes are TRBV5-1 and TRBJ2-3; D ambiguous. Trimming stripped 4 bases from V and 2 bases from J, with 11 bases between. Germline V lookup: CDR1 SGHRS, CDR2 YFSETQ. The CDR3 runs to 14 residues. CDR3 in DNA: TGCGCCAGCAGCGTGCAGGATTTCACAGATACGCAGTATTTT. Amino acids: CASSVQDFTDTQYF.

This chain connects TRBV5-1 to TRBJ1-1; possible D gene TRBD1, 6 bases. V lost 4 bases and J lost 3, with 16 bases in between. The CDR3 contains 15 residues. Per the germline V gene, CDR1 is SGHRS and CDR2 is YFSETQ. The DNA for the CDR3 is TGCGCCAGCAGCGAAATATTGGGGGCGCACACTGAAGCTTTCTTT. Translating it yields CASSEILGAHTEAFF.

Only a few counts were recorded for this clonotype. V and J are TRBV7-8 and TRBJ1-5; D is unresolved. Germline V lookup: CDR1 SGHVS, CDR2 FQNEAQ. The CDR3 consists of 14 residues. V lost 5 bases to trimming and J lost 1 base, with 9 bases between them. For the CDR3, the DNA is TGTGCCAGCAGCACAGACACGAGCAATCAGCCCCAGCATTTT. This encodes CASSTDTSNQPQHF.

The chain is built from TRBV29-1 and TRBJ1-2; 9 bases agree with TRBD1. The V gene end was trimmed by 7 bases and the J gene end by 4 bases; junction bases not matched to a gene: 7. Germline V gene data show CDR1 as SQVTM and CDR2 as ANQGSEA. The CDR3 totals 13 residues. CDR3 region: CSALLTGGYGYTF. As DNA, the CDR3 is TGCAGCGCCTTATTGACAGGGGGCTATGGCTACACCTTC.

This sequence joins TRBV20-1 and TRBJ2-1; 7 nucleotides agree with TRBD2. The CDR3 sequence is 14 residues long. Looked up from germline, CDR1 is DFQATT and CDR2 is SNEGSKA (reference sequence). V trimming: 6 bases; J trimming: 4 bases; junction bases outside the gene matches: 9. This CDR3 is CSARIAGHYNEQFF. The CDR3 DNA sequence: TGCAGTGCAAGAATAGCGGGCCATTACAATGAGCAGTTCTTC.

This chain joins TRBV6-1 and TRBJ1-2; no clear D. V lost 4 bases to trimming and J lost 4 bases, with 10 bases between them. Looked up from germline, CDR1 is MNHNS and CDR2 is SASEGT. The CDR3 length is 13 residues. The CDR3 sequence: CASSVRELYGYTF. CDR3 DNA: TGTGCCAGCAGTGTCCGGGAACTCTATGGCTACACCTTC.

The CDR3 DNA reads TGTGCCAGCAGCTTGGCACCCCACTACGAGCAGTACTTC. As protein: CASSLAPHYEQYF. V usage is TRBV5-6 and J usage is TRBJ2-7; D unresolved. Trimming left V 0 bases short and J 3 bases short, with 7 bases between. The CDR3 runs 13 residues. Germline V gene sequence: CDR1 SGHDT, CDR2 YYEEEE.

This clonotype was seen at least ten times. J is TRBJ1-6 and V is TRBV5-1; D ambiguous. The V gene's germline CDR1 is SGHRS and CDR2 YFSETQ. Trimming shortened V by 7 bases and J by 7 bases, and 9 bases separated the two germline ends. The CDR3 totals 12 residues. CDR3 sequence (DNA): TGCGCCAGCTCGGATCCGAATTCACCCCTCCACTTT. It codes for CASSDPNSPLHF. The whole variable domain, remainder taken from reference TRBV5-1 and TRBJ1-6, is KAGVTQTPRYLIKTRGQQVTLSCSPISGHRSVSWYQQTPGQGLQFLFEYFSETQRNKGNFPGRFSGRQFSNSRSEMNVSTLELGDSALYLCASSDPNSPLHFGNGTRLTVT.

The V gene is TRBV5-5, the J gene TRBJ2-7; D is possibly TRBD1 or TRBD2 (6 bases each). The CDR3 length is 15 residues. The V gene's germline CDR1 is SGHKS and CDR2 YYEKEE (reference sequence). Trimming pared 6 bases from V and 4 bases from J, leaving 20 bases between. CDR3 nucleotides: TGTGCCAGCACGGAAGGGGGAAGACTAGTGTACGAGCAGTACTTC. Translating gives CASTEGGRLVYEQYF.

This chain uses TRBV29-1 with TRBJ2-3, with D perhaps being TRBD1 or TRBD2 (5 bases each). The CDR3 is 15 residues long. Germline lookup yields CDR1 SQVTM and CDR2 ANQGSEA. The ends were cut back, 1 base at V and 0 bases at J, with 11 bases in the middle. The CDR3 is CSVEGGTRSTDTQYF. The CDR3 coding sequence is TGCAGCGTTGAAGGGGGGACCCGGAGCACAGATACGCAGTATTTT.

This clonotype was detected a few times. CDR3 bases: TGCAGTGCCCGGCCCCAGCTAGCGGCTCTCCAAGAGACCCAGTACTTC. Translation: CSARPQLAALQETQYF. The genes are TRBV20-1 and TRBJ2-5; TRBD2 matches at 7 bases. CDR3 length equals 16 residues. The germline CDR1 and CDR2 sequences are DFQATT and SNEGSKA (reference sequence). J was trimmed by 1 base and V by 6 bases; bases with no gene match: 14.